Following are 30 T cell receptor beta chains from one sample sequenced in a study of blood T cell repertoires in COVID-19. The assay was immunoSEQ multiplex PCR, and TCRdb's table has in-frame clones only and misses some. The sample yields roughly 150,000 clones, approximately 82% seen once. Sample: peripheral blood. Source of these receptors: a woman in her seventies who had recovered from COVID-19.

The chain employs TRBV7-3 and TRBJ1-1; D not certain. Germline CDR1 is SGHTA and CDR2 is FQGTGA. Trimming stripped 0 bases from V and 6 bases from J, with 8 bases between. This CDR3 is built from 13 residues. The CDR3 spells CASSLTRVAEAFF. CDR3 nucleotides: TGTGCCAGCAGCTTAACTCGGGTGGCTGAAGCTTTCTTT. Combining the CDR3 with reference TRBV7-3 and TRBJ1-1 gives the whole variable domain GAGVSQTPSNKVTEKGKYVELRCDPISGHTALYWYRQSLGQGPEFLIYFQGTGAADDSGLPNDRFFAVRPEGSVSTLKIQRTERGDSAVYLCASSLTRVAEAFFGQGTRLTVV.

This clone turned up a few times. The chain has TRBV14 and TRBJ2-3; 16 nucleotides match TRBD2. This CDR3 is built from 18 residues. CDR1 is SGHDN and CDR2 is FVKESK in the germline V gene. The junction had 10 bases not matched to a gene; V was cut back by 4 bases and J by 6 bases. The CDR3 nucleotides are TGTGCCAGCAGCCCGGGACTAGCGGGAGGGCCGAAGGGGGATACGCAGTATTTT. The encoded protein is CASSPGLAGGPKGDTQYF.

The V call is TRBV28, the J call TRBJ1-4; D remains ambiguous. From germline, CDR1 is MDHEN and CDR2 SYDVKM. The V and J ends lost 2 bases and 4 bases respectively, with 8 bases between them. CDR3 length: 14 residues. CDR3 coding DNA: TGTGCCAGCAGTTTAGTACAGATTAATGAAAAACTGTTTTTT. Protein product: CASSLVQINEKLFF.

The chain carries TRBV10-3 and TRBJ1-2; no reliable D call. Germline CDR1 is ENHRY and CDR2 is SYGVKD. The CDR3 loop spans 11 amino acids. Between the trimmed V and J ends, which lost 2 bases and 6 bases, there was a span of 4 bases. Here the CDR3 DNA reads TGTGCCATCAGTGAGGGGCATGGCTACACCTTC. Amino acids: CAISEGHGYTF.

The chain recombines TRBV3-1 (or the pseudogene TRBV3-2) with TRBJ2-3, with D possibly matching TRBD2 (7 bases). The CDR3 spans 16 residues. Trimming stripped 4 bases from V and 1 base from J, with 15 bases between. Per germline, CDR1 LGHDT and CDR2 YNNKEL (reference sequence). CDR3 protein: CASSRRGGVGTDTQYF. The CDR3 DNA reads TGTGCCAGCAGCCGCCGAGGGGGGGTGGGCACAGATACGCAGTATTTT.

The CDR3 region has the DNA TGTGCCAGCAGCTTAGGGGGGGGGCTCAAGGCTTTCTTT. Protein product: CASSLGGGLKAFF. The chain is built from TRBV7-2 and TRBJ1-1, with a tentative D call TRBD1 (6 bases). Per germline, CDR1 SGHTA and CDR2 FQGNSA. This CDR3 has 13 amino acids. V lost 1 base to trimming and J lost 11 bases, with 14 bases between them.

The genes are TRBV5-1 and TRBJ2-5, with 8 bases that match TRBD2. Trimming removed 0 bases from V and 1 base from J; junction bases left unmatched: 2. Germline CDR1 is SGHRS and CDR2 is YFSETQ. The CDR3 sequence is 15 residues long. Here the CDR3 reads CASSLGGGTQETQYF. The CDR3, as DNA: TGCGCCAGCAGCTTGGGCGGGGGGACCCAAGAGACCCAGTACTTC.

The CDR3: CASSRTGSDGELFF. In nucleotides, the CDR3 is TGTGCCAGCAGCAGAACAGGGTCAGACGGGGAGCTGTTTTTT. The rearrangement uses TRBV5-6 and TRBJ2-2; weak D call: TRBD1 (6 bases). The germline V gene encodes CDR1 SGHDT and CDR2 YYEEEE. V shed 4 bases and J shed 7 bases, with 14 bases lying between them. CDR3 length equals 14 residues.

V usage is TRBV6-2 or TRBV6-3 and J usage is TRBJ2-5; the D gene is possibly TRBD1 (6 bases). Between the trimmed V and J ends, which lost 6 bases and 0 bases, there was a span of 11 bases. This CDR3 is 14 amino acids long. The germline V gene has CDR1 MNHEY and CDR2 SVGEGT. The CDR3 sequence is CASSGQTNQETQYF. The CDR3 region has the DNA TGTGCCAGCAGCGGACAGACAAACCAAGAGACCCAGTACTTC.

J is TRBJ2-6 and V is TRBV7-2; D may be TRBD1 (5 bases). This CDR3 has 17 residues. V was shortened by 5 bases and J by 4 bases, with 18 bases between the two germline ends. The germline V gene encodes CDR1 SGHTA and CDR2 FQGNSA. The CDR3 DNA reads TGTGCCAGCAGCGCTAGGGCCAGGGTGAGGGGGGCCAACGTCCTGACTTTC. Translated, it gives CASSARARVRGANVLTF.

This chain connects TRBV30 to TRBJ2-3; TRBD2 agrees at 13 bases. CDR1 is GTSNPN, CDR2 SVGIG, per germline (reference sequence). Trimming took 5 bases from V and 2 from J; bases not matched to a gene: 13. This CDR3 is 18 amino acids long. This chain's CDR3 is CAWVGLAGERGPTDTQYF. The CDR3 DNA sequence: TGTGCCTGGGTCGGACTAGCGGGGGAAAGGGGTCCCACAGATACGCAGTATTTT.

The rearrangement joins TRBV10-3 to TRBJ2-7, with TRBD1 matching over 11 bases. Germline CDR1 reads ENHRY; CDR2 reads SYGVKD. Trimming cost V 6 bases and J 2 bases; bases outside gene matches: 6. The CDR3 has 15 amino acids. CDR3 region: CAIREDRGRTYEQYF. The CDR3 DNA sequence: TGTGCCATCAGGGAGGACAGGGGGCGCACCTACGAGCAGTACTTC.

The chain uses TRBV20-1 and TRBJ2-3; the D is unclear. The germline V gene encodes CDR1 DFQATT and CDR2 SNEGSKA (reference sequence). Trimming took off 3 bases at V and 0 bases at J, with 10 bases between the two ends. CDR3 length: 14 residues. CDR3 sequence (DNA): TGCAGTGCTAGTACACCTTCTAGCACAGATACGCAGTATTTT. Translated: CSASTPSSTDTQYF.

This clone was observed a few times. CDR3: CASSSWVERNYGYTF. In DNA, the CDR3 is TGTGCCAGCAGCTCCTGGGTGGAGAGAAACTATGGCTACACCTTC. The V call is TRBV5-6, the J call TRBJ1-2; D call uncertain. The CDR3 is 15 amino acids. The V end lost 3 bases, the J end lost 2 bases, and 14 bases lay between the germline ends. Germline CDR1 reads SGHDT; CDR2 reads YYEEEE.

At least ten counts were recorded for this clone. V and J are TRBV4-2 and TRBJ2-7; 8 bases fit TRBD2. This CDR3 comprises 14 residues. Germline V CDR1 and CDR2: LGHNA, YNFKEQ. After removal of 0 bases from V and 3 bases from J, the junction contained 1 base not matched to a gene. The CDR3 nucleotides are TGTGCCAGCAGCCAAGACACTAGCGGCTACGAGCAGTACTTC. Its protein is CASSQDTSGYEQYF.

This clone was seen a handful of times. The CDR3 region is CASRPGLAGIGNEQFF. In nucleotides, the CDR3 is TGTGCCAGCAGACCTGGACTAGCGGGAATCGGGAATGAGCAGTTCTTC. This chain joins TRBV5-4 and TRBJ2-1; 12 nucleotides match TRBD2. Trimming took 5 bases from V and 7 from J; bases not matched to a gene: 10. The CDR3 runs to 16 residues. CDR1 is SGHNT and CDR2 is YYREEE in the germline V gene (reference sequence).

This sequence joins TRBV25-1 and TRBJ1-2; TRBD1 matches 7 bases. The V gene's germline CDR1 is MGHDK and CDR2 SYGVNS. J lost 3 bases, V lost 9 bases, and 4 bases had no gene match. This CDR3 comprises 12 residues. CDR3 residues: CASRRGDYGYTF. CDR3 bases: TGTGCCAGTCGCAGGGGGGACTATGGCTACACCTTC.

The J gene is TRBJ2-3, the V gene TRBV2; no clear D. V was clipped by 2 bases and J by 2 bases, with 8 bases between them. From germline, CDR1 is SNHLY and CDR2 FYNNEI. This CDR3 is 14 amino acids long. The CDR3 sequence is CASSERVTTDTQYF. For the CDR3, the DNA is TGTGCCAGCAGTGAACGGGTGACCACAGATACGCAGTATTTT. Full variable domain (outside the CDR3, taken from reference TRBV2 and TRBJ2-3): EPEVTQTPSHQVTQMGQEVILRCVPISNHLYFYWYRQILGQKVEFLVSFYNNEISEKSEIFDDQFSVERPDGSNFTLKIRSTKLEDSAMYFCASSERVTTDTQYFGPGTRLTVL.

This clone was picked up a small number of times. This chain connects TRBV19 to TRBJ1-4; unclear D gene. Germline V gives CDR1 LNHDA, CDR2 SQIVND (reference sequence). V lost 5 bases and J 2 bases, leaving 12 bases between the germline ends. The CDR3 extends over 15 amino acids. The CDR3 here is CASSAGRETNEKLFF. The CDR3, as DNA: TGTGCCAGTAGTGCGGGGAGGGAGACTAATGAAAAACTGTTTTTT.

The J gene is TRBJ2-2, the V gene TRBV5-8; 10 positions match TRBD2. Per germline, CDR1 SGHTS and CDR2 YDEGEE. The CDR3 is 16 residues long. V lost 4 bases to trimming and J lost 0 bases; unmatched junction nucleotides: 3. The DNA of the CDR3 is TGTGCCAGCAGCCCTACTAGCGGGGCGAACACCGGGGAGCTGTTTTTT. This translates into CASSPTSGANTGELFF.

The chain uses TRBV5-4 and TRBJ2-7, with 8 bases identical to TRBD1. This CDR3 is 16 amino acids long. V lost 3 bases, J lost 4 bases, and 12 bases stayed unmatched. CDR1 and CDR2 (germline): SGHNT, YYREEE (reference sequence). CDR3 amino acids: CASSSGPGQGGYEQYF. CDR3 DNA: TGTGCCAGCAGCTCGGGACCTGGACAGGGCGGATACGAGCAGTACTTC.

This clone was seen once. Here the CDR3 reads CATSGSGQAYF. The CDR3 region has the DNA TGTGCCACCAGCGGGTCGGGACAGGCCTACTTC. The chain is built from TRBV15 and TRBJ2-7; 8 bases are shared with TRBD1. With V trimmed by 5 bases and J by 13 bases, 7 bases remained unmatched. Germline V gene lookup returns CDR1 LNHNV and CDR2 YYDKDF (reference sequence). The CDR3 is 11 residues long.

CDR3: CASSLGGEAFF. For the CDR3, the DNA is TGTGCCAGCAGCCTGGGGGGAGAAGCTTTCTTT. This chain uses TRBV7-3 with TRBJ1-1, with D perhaps TRBD1 (5 bases). CDR3 length: 11 residues. V lost 5 bases to trimming and J lost 8 bases, with 9 bases between them. Germline-derived CDR1 and CDR2 are SGHTA and FQGTGA.

The chain links TRBV7-9 to TRBJ1-5; 7 bases are shared with TRBD1. The CDR3 spans 15 residues. Germline lookup yields CDR1 SEHNR and CDR2 FQNEAQ (reference sequence). Trimming removed 1 base from V and 6 bases from J; junction bases left unmatched: 6. The CDR3 reads CASSLGWQGGQPQHF. CDR3 DNA sequence: TGTGCCAGCAGCTTAGGCTGGCAGGGGGGTCAGCCCCAGCATTTT.

CDR3 in amino acids: CASSRPGLAWEQYF. The CDR3 region has the DNA TGTGCCAGCAGCCGGCCGGGACTAGCGTGGGAGCAGTACTTC. The chain carries TRBV7-2 and TRBJ2-7; TRBD2 matches at 10 bases. Unmatched junction bases numbered 8, after V lost 5 bases and J lost 7 bases. This CDR3 region has 14 residues. Germline V CDR1 and CDR2: SGHTA, FQGNSA.

The genes are TRBV19 and TRBJ2-1; D is possibly TRBD2 (6 bases). CDR1 LNHDA and CDR2 SQIVND come from the germline V gene (reference sequence). This CDR3 spans 15 amino acids. V was shortened by 6 bases and J by 0 bases, with 12 bases between the two germline ends. The CDR3 sequence is CASRGGSSSYNEQFF. CDR3 sequence (DNA): TGTGCCAGTAGGGGAGGATCTAGCTCCTACAATGAGCAGTTCTTC.

The chain recombines TRBV11-2 with TRBJ2-3; TRBD2 aligns across 8 bases. CDR3 length: 16 amino acids. CDR1 and CDR2 from the germline V gene are SGHAT and FQNNGV. The J segment lost 2 bases and the V segment lost 5 bases, leaving 9 bases of the junction unmatched. CDR3 residues: CASSQHLAGNTDTQYF. CDR3 sequence (DNA): TGTGCCAGCAGCCAACATCTAGCGGGCAACACAGATACGCAGTATTTT.

The chain combines TRBV19 with TRBJ2-7; perhaps TRBD1 as D (5 bases). Between the trimmed V and J ends, which lost 5 bases and 5 bases, there was a span of 10 bases. CDR1 and CDR2 from the germline V gene are LNHDA and SQIVND (reference sequence). CDR3 length: 12 residues. The CDR3 region is CASSGPGNEQYF. The DNA of the CDR3 is TGTGCCAGTAGTGGGCCAGGGAACGAGCAGTACTTC.

The rearrangement uses TRBV13 and TRBJ2-2, with a weak D call TRBD2 (6 bases). Germline V gene data show CDR1 as PRHDT and CDR2 as FYEKMQ (reference sequence). Trimming took off 6 bases at V and 1 base at J, with 9 bases between the two ends. The length of the CDR3 is 14 residues. For the CDR3, the DNA is TGTGCCAGCAGATATAGCGGGAACACCGGGGAGCTGTTTTTT. Its protein product is CASRYSGNTGELFF.

The chain couples TRBV2 to TRBJ2-7; D possibly corresponds to TRBD2 (6 bases). The length of the CDR3 is 13 residues. V gave up 6 bases and J gave up 4 bases, with 13 bases separating them. Germline assignment: CDR1 SNHLY and CDR2 FYNNEI. CDR3 residues: CASSAPGAYEQYF. The DNA of the CDR3 is TGTGCCAGCAGCGCCCCGGGAGCTTACGAGCAGTACTTC.